Presented here are 21 T cell receptor beta chains from one specimen sequenced in a study of OX40 agonist ivuxolimab in advanced cancers. Repertoires were generated with immunoSEQ multiplex PCR, while TCRdb's copy carries only in-frame clones and drops some. The sample yields about 48,000 clones, approximately 85% seen once. The sequenced sample was CD4+ or CD8+ T cells sorted from blood, obtained in a trial of the OX40 agonist ivuxolimab. The receptors were sampled from an adult with an advanced solid tumor such as melanoma, head and neck, liver or kidney cancer.

The chain employs TRBV7-8 and TRBJ1-1; D perhaps matches TRBD1 (5 bases). The V and J ends lost 0 bases and 4 bases respectively, with 15 bases between them. This CDR3 region has 16 residues. Germline CDR1 is SGHVS and CDR2 is FQNEAQ. CDR3 in DNA: TGTGCCAGCAGCTTAGCGCACGGAGGGGTTAGCACTGAAGCTTTCTTT. Its translation is CASSLAHGGVSTEAFF.

V is TRBV5-4 and J is TRBJ1-2, with D hard to call. Germline-derived CDR1 and CDR2 are SGHNT and YYREEE (reference sequence). V was clipped by 7 bases and J by 0 bases, with 10 bases between them. The length of the CDR3 is 13 residues. CDR3 DNA sequence: TGTGCCAGCCGGGATTCCTCTAACTATGGCTACACCTTC. Translating gives CASRDSSNYGYTF.

The chain joins TRBV7-3 to TRBJ1-3; D unresolved. The CDR3 is made up of 14 amino acids. The V and J ends lost 2 bases and 1 base respectively, with 6 bases between them. CDR1 and CDR2 (germline): SGHTA, FQGTGA. In DNA form, the CDR3 reads TGTGCCAGCAGCTTAGGAGGGTCTGGAAACACCATATATTTT. Amino acid sequence: CASSLGGSGNTIYF.

The chain links TRBV6-5 to TRBJ2-7; no clear D gene. There are 13 residues in the CDR3. Deletions cut 0 bases from V and 6 bases from J, with 9 bases between. In germline, CDR1 is MNHEY, CDR2 SVGAGI. The DNA for the CDR3 is TGTGCCAGCAGTTACTCGACTGGGTTCGAGCAGTACTTC. Translation: CASSYSTGFEQYF.

The J gene is TRBJ2-1, the V gene TRBV30, with 9 bases that match TRBD2. Looked up from germline, CDR1 is GTSNPN and CDR2 is SVGIG (reference sequence). This CDR3 has 14 amino acids. The junction had 6 bases not matched to a gene; V was cut back by 4 bases and J by 5 bases. The chain's CDR3 is CAWMGTSRHNEQFF. Here the CDR3 DNA reads TGTGCCTGGATGGGGACTAGCAGACACAATGAGCAGTTCTTC.

This clone was seen a few times. This rearrangement joins TRBV18 to TRBJ1-6; D is undetermined. This CDR3 contains 13 residues. The V gene lost 1 base and the J gene lost 9 bases, with 7 bases spanning the gap. Germline V gene data show CDR1 as KGHSH and CDR2 as LQKENI. The CDR3 DNA sequence: TGTGCCAGCTCACCACAAGGTAGTTCACCCCTCCACTTT. It specifies CASSPQGSSPLHF.

The chain combines TRBV29-1 with TRBJ1-4, with a weak D call TRBD1 (5 bases). The CDR3 is 13 residues long. V was cut by 7 bases and J by 6 bases, with 15 bases left in between. In germline, CDR1 is SQVTM, CDR2 ANQGSEA. In nucleotides, the CDR3 is TGCAGCGCCCGCGGGACGCCTGATGAAAAACTGTTTTTT. This translates into CSARGTPDEKLFF.

The rearrangement joins TRBV4-1 to TRBJ1-2; D perhaps matches TRBD1 (6 bases). V was clipped by 0 bases and J by 4 bases, with 12 bases between them. This CDR3 region has 15 residues. Germline values: CDR1 MGHRA, CDR2 YSYEKL. CDR3 coding DNA: TGCGCCAGCAGCCAAGATGGGTTGACAGGCTATGGCTACACCTTC. This gives the protein CASSQDGLTGYGYTF.

The rearrangement joins TRBV5-4 to TRBJ1-2; 8 bases are shared with TRBD1. This CDR3 contains 13 residues. V was clipped by 2 bases and J by 7 bases; unmatched bases: 4. The germline V gene encodes CDR1 SGHNT and CDR2 YYREEE (reference sequence). CDR3 nucleotides: TGTGCCAGCAGCTTAACAGGGGGAACTGGCTACACCTTC. Protein product: CASSLTGGTGYTF.

This clone was picked up one time. This sequence joins TRBV5-1 and TRBJ1-2; TRBD1 aligns across 9 bases. This CDR3 is 13 amino acids long. The germline V gene has CDR1 SGHRS and CDR2 YFSETQ. V lost 1 base to trimming and J lost 11 bases; unmatched junction nucleotides: 6. CDR3 protein: CASSLSGQGGYTF. The CDR3 DNA sequence: TGCGCCAGCAGCTTGTCGGGACAGGGAGGGTACACCTTC. The entire variable domain, with the rest obtained from reference TRBV5-1 and TRBJ1-2, is as follows: KAGVTQTPRYLIKTRGQQVTLSCSPISGHRSVSWYQQTPGQGLQFLFEYFSETQRNKGNFPGRFSGRQFSNSRSEMNVSTLELGDSALYLCASSLSGQGGYTFGSGTRLTVV.

The chain is built from TRBV6-5 and TRBJ2-2; the match to TRBD1 covers 10 bases. The germline V gene encodes CDR1 MNHEY and CDR2 SVGAGI. V shed 4 bases and J 5 bases; nucleotides not matched to a gene: 4. This CDR3 comprises 15 residues. CDR3 DNA: TGTGCCAGCAGTTCCCCGGGACAGGGGACCGGGGAGCTGTTTTTT. Translating gives CASSSPGQGTGELFF.

The V and J genes are TRBV9 and TRBJ2-2; D possibly uses TRBD1 or TRBD2 (5 bases each). Germline V gene lookup returns CDR1 SGDLS and CDR2 YYNGEE. The CDR3 is 15 residues long. Trimming stripped 0 bases from V and 8 bases from J, with 14 bases between. CDR3 nucleotides: TGTGCCAGCAGCGTAGAAGGGACCCGGGGAGGGGAGCTGTTTTTT. This encodes CASSVEGTRGGELFF.

V gene TRBV5-5 combines with J gene TRBJ2-6; 9 bases align to TRBD1. This CDR3 has 17 residues. Germline CDR1 is SGHKS and CDR2 is YYEKEE (reference sequence). The V and J ends lost 2 bases and 0 bases, in that order; junction bases with no gene match: 3. The CDR3 DNA is TGTGCCAGCAGCTTAGGGACAGGGAACTCTGGGGCCAACGTCCTGACTTTC. Amino acids: CASSLGTGNSGANVLTF.

A word on this clone: Other nucleotide sequences from this sample produce the same CDR3. The CDR3 bases are TGTGCCACACAAATTCGAAGGGGGGCGTGGAACTATGGCTACACCTTC. It translates to CATQIRRGAWNYGYTF. The chain recombines TRBV28 with TRBJ1-2, with D tentatively TRBD1 (6 bases). V dropped 10 bases and J dropped 2 bases, with 23 bases sitting between them. The CDR3 extends over 16 amino acids. Germline assignment: CDR1 MDHEN and CDR2 SYDVKM.

This sequence joins TRBV9 and TRBJ1-3; no reliable D call. Germline V lookup: CDR1 SGDLS, CDR2 YYNGEE. This CDR3 spans 12 amino acids. Trimming pared 4 bases from V and 3 bases from J, leaving 5 bases between. The CDR3 nucleotides read TGTGCCAGCAGCCCCCTTGGAAACACCATATATTTT. Translated, it gives CASSPLGNTIYF.

The V gene is TRBV7-2, the J gene TRBJ2-2; D gene uncertain. Germline-derived CDR1 and CDR2 are SGHTA and FQGNSA. V gave up 2 bases and J gave up 5 bases, with 9 bases separating them. This CDR3 comprises 14 residues. The CDR3 here is CASSLSLGTGELFF. DNA of the CDR3: TGTGCCAGCAGCTTATCTCTGGGGACCGGGGAGCTGTTTTTT. Variable domain in full (rest from reference TRBV7-2 and TRBJ2-2): GAGVSQSPSNKVTEKGKDVELRCDPISGHTALYWYRQSLGQGLEFLIYFQGNSAPDKSGLPSDRFSAERTGGSVSTLTIQRTQQEDSAVYLCASSLSLGTGELFFGEGSRLTVL.

This clone showed up just once. The rearrangement uses TRBV7-2 and TRBJ2-1, with 10 nucleotides matching TRBD2. Germline V gene data show CDR1 as SGHTA and CDR2 as FQGNSA. Trimming took 3 bases from V and 6 from J; bases not matched to a gene: 14. The CDR3 is 18 residues long. The CDR3 sequence is CASSFDPNQGLASNEQFF. The CDR3 nucleotides are TGTGCCAGCAGCTTCGATCCTAATCAGGGACTAGCGAGCAATGAGCAGTTCTTC.

This clone has more than one count but fewer than ten. In nucleotides, the CDR3 is TGCGCCAGCAGCACTGGACAGGGGGACGATCAGCCCCAGCATTTT. It codes for CASSTGQGDDQPQHF. The chain has TRBV5-1 and TRBJ1-5; 10 bases agree with TRBD1. With 4 bases clipped from V and 5 bases from J, the junction kept 6 bases outside the gene matches. Per the germline V gene, CDR1 is SGHRS and CDR2 is YFSETQ. The CDR3 totals 15 residues.

This clone appeared a few times. The rearrangement uses TRBV6-6 and TRBJ1-2; D is undetermined. CDR1 MNHNY and CDR2 SVGAGI come from the germline V gene (reference sequence). CDR3 length equals 13 residues. The V gene lost 6 bases and the J gene lost 5 bases, with 13 bases spanning the gap. The CDR3: CASRNEAAYGYTF. As DNA, the CDR3 is TGTGCCAGCAGAAATGAGGCTGCATATGGCTACACCTTC.

This chain connects TRBV11-2 to TRBJ2-7; D tentatively reads TRBD1 or TRBD2 (5 bases each). The CDR3 loop spans 17 amino acids. CDR1 and CDR2 (germline): SGHAT, FQNNGV. Trimming took 0 bases from V and 0 from J, leaving 15 bases between them. Here the CDR3 DNA reads TGTGCCAGCAGCTTAGAGGGGAGTGGCAGGGACTCCTACGAGCAGTACTTC. Its translation is CASSLEGSGRDSYEQYF.

J is TRBJ2-5 and V is TRBV7-9; D uncertain. The end of the DNA is better explained by TRBJ2-7, so the J call may be wrong. This CDR3 is 14 amino acids long. From germline, CDR1 is SEHNR and CDR2 FQNEAQ (reference sequence). The CDR3 coding sequence is TGTGCCAGCAGCTTCGGCCAAGACTCCTACGAGCAGTACTTC. Its translation: CASSFGQDSYEQYF.